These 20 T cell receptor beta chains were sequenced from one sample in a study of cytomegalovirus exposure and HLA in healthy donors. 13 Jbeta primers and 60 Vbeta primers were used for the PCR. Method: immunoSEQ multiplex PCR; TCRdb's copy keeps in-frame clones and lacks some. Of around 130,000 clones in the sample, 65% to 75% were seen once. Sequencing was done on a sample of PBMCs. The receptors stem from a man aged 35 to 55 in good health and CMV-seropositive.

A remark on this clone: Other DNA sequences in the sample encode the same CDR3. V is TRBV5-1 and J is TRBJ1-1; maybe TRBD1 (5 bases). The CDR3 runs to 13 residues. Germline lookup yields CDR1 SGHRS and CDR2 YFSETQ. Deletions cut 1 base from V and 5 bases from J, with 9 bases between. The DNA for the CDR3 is TGCGCCAGCAGCTTGCGGGGGAGGACTGAAGCTTTCTTT. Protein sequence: CASSLRGRTEAFF.

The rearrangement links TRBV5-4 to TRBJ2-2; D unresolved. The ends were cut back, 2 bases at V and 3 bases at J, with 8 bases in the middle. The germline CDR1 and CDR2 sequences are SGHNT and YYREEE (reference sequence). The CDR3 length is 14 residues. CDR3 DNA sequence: TGTGCCAGCAGCTTACCGGAGTACACCGGGGAGCTGTTTTTT. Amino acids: CASSLPEYTGELFF.

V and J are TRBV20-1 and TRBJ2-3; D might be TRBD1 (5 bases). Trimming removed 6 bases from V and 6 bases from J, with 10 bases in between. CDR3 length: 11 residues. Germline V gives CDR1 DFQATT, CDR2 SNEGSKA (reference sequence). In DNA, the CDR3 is TGCAGTGCCCTAAGGGGCGATACGCAGTATTTT. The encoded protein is CSALRGDTQYF.

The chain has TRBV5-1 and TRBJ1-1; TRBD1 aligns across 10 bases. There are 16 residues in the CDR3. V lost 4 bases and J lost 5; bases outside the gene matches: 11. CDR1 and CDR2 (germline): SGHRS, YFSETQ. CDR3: CASSPHRQGAVTEAFF. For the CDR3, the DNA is TGCGCCAGCAGCCCTCATCGACAGGGGGCAGTTACTGAAGCTTTCTTT.

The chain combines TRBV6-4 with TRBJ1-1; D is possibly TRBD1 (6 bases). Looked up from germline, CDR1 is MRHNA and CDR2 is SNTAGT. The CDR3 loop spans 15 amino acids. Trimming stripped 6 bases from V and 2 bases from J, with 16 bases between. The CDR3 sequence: CASRAFTGSNTEAFF. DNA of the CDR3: TGTGCCAGCAGGGCTTTCACAGGGTCAAACACTGAAGCTTTCTTT.

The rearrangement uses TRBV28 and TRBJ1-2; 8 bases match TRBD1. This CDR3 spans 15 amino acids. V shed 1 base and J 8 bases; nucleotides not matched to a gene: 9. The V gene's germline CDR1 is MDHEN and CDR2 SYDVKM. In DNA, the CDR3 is TGTGCCAGCAGTTTATCCGACAGGGGATTGCAAGGCTACACCTTC. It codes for CASSLSDRGLQGYTF.

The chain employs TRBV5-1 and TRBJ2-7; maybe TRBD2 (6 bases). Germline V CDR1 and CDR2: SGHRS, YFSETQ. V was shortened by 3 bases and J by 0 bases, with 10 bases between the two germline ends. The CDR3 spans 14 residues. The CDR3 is CASSYVGSSYEQYF. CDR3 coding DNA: TGCGCCAGCAGCTATGTCGGGAGCTCCTACGAGCAGTACTTC.

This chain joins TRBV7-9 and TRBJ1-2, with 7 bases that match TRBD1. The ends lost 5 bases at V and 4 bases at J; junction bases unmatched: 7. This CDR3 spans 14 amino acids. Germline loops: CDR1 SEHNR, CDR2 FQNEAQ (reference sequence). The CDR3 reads CASSRTGTAYGYTF. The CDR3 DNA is TGTGCCAGCAGCCGCACCGGGACAGCCTATGGCTACACCTTC.

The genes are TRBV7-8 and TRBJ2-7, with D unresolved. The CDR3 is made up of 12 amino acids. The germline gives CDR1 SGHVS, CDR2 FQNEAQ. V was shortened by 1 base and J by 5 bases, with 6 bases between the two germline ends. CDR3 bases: TGTGCCAGCAGCTTAGTAGTTGACGAGCAGTACTTC. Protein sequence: CASSLVVDEQYF.

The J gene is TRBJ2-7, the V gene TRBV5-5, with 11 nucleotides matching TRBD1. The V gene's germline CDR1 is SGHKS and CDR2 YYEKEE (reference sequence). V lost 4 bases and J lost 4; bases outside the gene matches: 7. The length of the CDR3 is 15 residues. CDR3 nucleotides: TGTGCCAGCAGCGGGGGACAGGGGGTTTCGTACGAGCAGTACTTC. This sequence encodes CASSGGQGVSYEQYF.

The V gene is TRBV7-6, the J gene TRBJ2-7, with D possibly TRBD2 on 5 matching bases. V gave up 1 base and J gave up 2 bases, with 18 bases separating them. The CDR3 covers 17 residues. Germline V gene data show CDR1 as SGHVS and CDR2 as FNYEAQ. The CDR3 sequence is CASSLVTTPRLTYEQYF. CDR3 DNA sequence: TGTGCCAGCAGCTTAGTAACAACTCCTCGACTAACCTACGAGCAGTACTTC.

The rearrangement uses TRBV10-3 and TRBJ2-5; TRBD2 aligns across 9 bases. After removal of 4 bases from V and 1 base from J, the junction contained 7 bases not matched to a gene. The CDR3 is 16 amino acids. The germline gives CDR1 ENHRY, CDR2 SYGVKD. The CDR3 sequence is CAISGGLAPTQETQYF. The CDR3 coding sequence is TGTGCCATCAGTGGTGGACTAGCGCCAACCCAAGAGACCCAGTACTTC.

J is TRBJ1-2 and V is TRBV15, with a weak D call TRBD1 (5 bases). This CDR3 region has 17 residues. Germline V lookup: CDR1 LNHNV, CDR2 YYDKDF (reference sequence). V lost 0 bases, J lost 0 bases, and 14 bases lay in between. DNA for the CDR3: TGTGCCACCAGCAGAGAAGAGGACATCCGAGCTAACTATGGCTACACCTTC. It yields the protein CATSREEDIRANYGYTF.

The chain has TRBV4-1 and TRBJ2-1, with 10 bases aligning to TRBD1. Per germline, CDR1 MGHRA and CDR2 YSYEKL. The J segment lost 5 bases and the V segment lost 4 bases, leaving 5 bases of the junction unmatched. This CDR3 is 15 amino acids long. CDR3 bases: TGCGCCAGCAGCCGCACCGGGACAGGGGACAATGAGCAGTTCTTC. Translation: CASSRTGTGDNEQFF.

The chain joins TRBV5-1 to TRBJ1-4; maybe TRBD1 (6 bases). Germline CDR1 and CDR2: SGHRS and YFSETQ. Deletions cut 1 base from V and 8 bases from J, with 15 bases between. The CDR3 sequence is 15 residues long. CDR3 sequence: CASSLSGGPAEKLFF. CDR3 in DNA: TGCGCCAGCAGCTTGTCCGGGGGGCCGGCGGAAAAACTGTTTTTT. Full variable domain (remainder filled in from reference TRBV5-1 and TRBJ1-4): KAGVTQTPRYLIKTRGQQVTLSCSPISGHRSVSWYQQTPGQGLQFLFEYFSETQRNKGNFPGRFSGRQFSNSRSEMNVSTLELGDSALYLCASSLSGGPAEKLFFGSGTQLSVL.

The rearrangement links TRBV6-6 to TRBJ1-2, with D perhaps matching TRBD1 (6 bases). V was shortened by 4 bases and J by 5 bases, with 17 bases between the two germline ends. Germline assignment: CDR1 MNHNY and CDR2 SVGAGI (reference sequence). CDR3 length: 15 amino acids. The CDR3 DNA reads TGTGCCAGCAGTTCCATTGCGACAGGAATTTATGGCTACACCTTC. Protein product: CASSSIATGIYGYTF.

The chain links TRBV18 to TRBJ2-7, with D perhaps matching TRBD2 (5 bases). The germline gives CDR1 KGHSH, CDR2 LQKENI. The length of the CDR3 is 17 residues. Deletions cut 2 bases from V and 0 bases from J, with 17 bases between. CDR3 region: CASSPSSGGSSSYEQYF. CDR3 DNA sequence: TGTGCCAGCTCACCATCCTCCGGAGGTTCTAGCTCCTACGAGCAGTACTTC.

The CDR3 DNA is TGTGCCAGCAGCTTAGCCCACGGGGGGCCTCTAGCTAACTATGGCTACACCTTC. This translates into CASSLAHGGPLANYGYTF. The rearrangement links TRBV7-2 to TRBJ1-2, with D perhaps matching TRBD1 (6 bases). The CDR3 runs to 18 residues. The germline V and J ends were trimmed by 0 bases and 0 bases, with 17 bases remaining between them. The germline gives CDR1 SGHTA, CDR2 FQGNSA.

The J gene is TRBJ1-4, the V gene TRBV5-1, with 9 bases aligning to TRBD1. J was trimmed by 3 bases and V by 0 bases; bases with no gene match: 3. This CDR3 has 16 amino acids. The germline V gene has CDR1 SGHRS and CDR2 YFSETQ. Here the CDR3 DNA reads TGCGCCAGCAGCTTGGAAGGACAGGGGTCTAATGAAAAACTGTTTTTT. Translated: CASSLEGQGSNEKLFF. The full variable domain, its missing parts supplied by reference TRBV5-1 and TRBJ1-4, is KAGVTQTPRYLIKTRGQQVTLSCSPISGHRSVSWYQQTPGQGLQFLFEYFSETQRNKGNFPGRFSGRQFSNSRSEMNVSTLELGDSALYLCASSLEGQGSNEKLFFGSGTQLSVL.

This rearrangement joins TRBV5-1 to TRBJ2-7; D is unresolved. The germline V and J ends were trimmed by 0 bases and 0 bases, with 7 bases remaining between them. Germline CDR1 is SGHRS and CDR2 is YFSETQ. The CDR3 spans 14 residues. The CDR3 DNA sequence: TGCGCCAGCAGCTTGGTTGGCAGCTCCTACGAGCAGTACTTC. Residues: CASSLVGSSYEQYF.